A selection of T cell receptor beta chains follows, all from one sample in a study of lung T cells in sarcoidosis with Löfgren's syndrome. TCRdb passed the reads through MiXCR, listing each CDR3 protein once. Among 2,000 to 3,000 distinct CDR3 sequences, approximately 19% were seen once, and the ten largest hold roughly 27%. The sequenced sample consisted of CD4+ T cells from bronchoalveolar lavage. These receptor sequences come from a human donor with sarcoidosis (Löfgren's syndrome or another form), or a control subject (not recorded which). CDR3s include the opening cysteine and the closing phenylalanine or tryptophan. D genes are given only for firm matches. A row's size may be missing; if present it is once, few, many or a size class.

clone_size	j_call	d_call	v_call	cdr3_aa	cdr3_nt
medium-sized	TRBJ1-3	.	TRBV4-1	CASSQDVRAHSGNTIYF	TGCGCCAGCAGCCAAGACGTAAGAGCACACTCTGGAAACACCATATATTTT
many	TRBJ2-2	.	TRBV3-1	CASSQDSAALRRVTGELFF	TGTGCCAGCAGCCAAGATTCTGCGGCACTTCGACGAGTGACCGGGGAGCTGTTTTTT
.	TRBJ2-1	.	TRBV20-1	CSAQELVAVSATISEQFF	TGCAGTGCCCAGGAACTAGTGGCAGTGTCCGCCACTATTAGTGAGCAGTTCTTC
medium-sized	TRBJ1-1	TRBD1	TRBV4-1	CASSQAGTGNTEAFF	TGCGCCAGCAGCCAAGCAGGGACAGGGAACACTGAAGCTTTCTTT
medium-sized	TRBJ2-3	.	TRBV2	CASSVAGTDTQYF	TGTGCCAGCAGTGTTGCGGGCACAGATACGCAGTATTTT
.	TRBJ2-3	.	TRBV11-2	CASSLAYTDTQYF	TGTGCCAGCAGCTTAGCATACACAGATACGCAGTATTTT
few	TRBJ2-1	TRBD2	TRBV12-3/TRBV12-4	CASSSGTSVSEQFF	TGTGCCAGCAGTTCAGGGACTAGTGTTTCTGAGCAGTTCTTC
.	TRBJ1-1	.	TRBV2	CASSEERSTGAFF	TGTGCCAGCAGTGAAGAGAGGAGCACTGGAGCTTTCTTT
.	TRBJ2-6	.	TRBV24-1	CATQQGKNSGANVLTF	TGTGCCACCCAACAGGGAAAAAACTCTGGGGCCAACGTCCTGACTTTC
medium-sized	TRBJ2-1	TRBD2	TRBV6-1	CASSYKASGWRVNEQFF	TGTGCCAGCAGTTATAAGGCTAGCGGTTGGAGGGTGAATGAGCAGTTCTTC
medium-sized	TRBJ2-5	TRBD1	TRBV7-7	CASSIRTGEETQYF	TGTGCCAGCAGCATTCGGACAGGGGAAGAGACCCAGTACTTC
medium-sized	TRBJ2-1	TRBD2	TRBV19	CASSTGGNNEQFF	TGTGCCAGTAGTACGGGGGGGAACAATGAGCAGTTCTTC
medium-sized	TRBJ2-7	.	TRBV27	CASSSGPRAYEQYF	TGTGCCAGCAGTTCGGGACCGAGGGCCTACGAGCAGTACTTC
many	TRBJ2-7	.	TRBV2	CASSKNPDVSYEQYF	TGTGCCAGCAGTAAGAATCCGGACGTCTCCTACGAGCAGTACTTC
medium-sized	TRBJ1-5	.	TRBV2	CASSSREISNQPQHF	TGTGCCAGCTCATCCAGGGAAATTAGCAATCAGCCCCAGCATTTT
few	TRBJ2-5	.	TRBV5-1	CASSLAAISQETQYF	TGCGCCAGCAGCTTGGCGGCAATTAGTCAAGAGACCCAGTACTTC
many	TRBJ2-7	.	TRBV5-1	CASSSGLEGEQYF	TGCGCCAGCAGCTCGGGGCTTGAGGGCGAGCAGTACTTC
.	TRBJ2-5	.	TRBV6-2/TRBV6-3	CASRDPPGIQEIQYF	TGTGCCAGCAGAGACCCACCAGGGATCCAAGAGATCCAGTACTTC
many	TRBJ2-7	.	TRBV2	CASSRPGDGEQYF	TGTGCCAGCAGCCGTCCCGGTGATGGGGAGCAGTACTTC
medium-sized	TRBJ2-7	TRBD1	TRBV28	CASRLQGARTYEQYF	TGTGCCAGCAGACTACAGGGGGCGCGAACTTACGAGCAGTACTTC
medium-sized	TRBJ1-5	TRBD1	TRBV5-6	CASSDRQGKVQPQHF	TGTGCCAGCAGCGACCGACAGGGAAAGGTACAGCCCCAGCATTTT
large	TRBJ2-3	.	TRBV5-4	CASSFRSTSSTDTQYF	TGTGCCAGCAGCTTCAGGAGCACCAGTTCCACAGATACGCAGTATTTT
many	TRBJ1-5	.	TRBV6-1	CASSGGGRLNSNQPQHF	TGTGCCAGCAGTGGGGGGGGGAGACTGAATAGCAATCAGCCCCAGCATTTT
medium-sized	TRBJ1-1	.	TRBV19	CASSMPPGRMNTEAFF	TGTGCCAGTAGTATGCCGCCGGGACGGATGAACACTGAAGCTTTCTTT
many	TRBJ2-2	TRBD1	TRBV6-1	CASWDRDRQNTGELFF	TGTGCCAGCTGGGACCGGGACAGGCAGAACACCGGGGAGCTGTTTTTT
medium-sized	TRBJ2-1	.	TRBV25-1	CASTASSYNEQFF	TGTGCCAGCACCGCGAGCTCCTACAATGAGCAGTTCTTC
few	TRBJ2-2	TRBD1	TRBV24-1	CATSWTGSTGELFF	TGTGCCACCTCATGGACAGGGAGTACCGGGGAGCTGTTTTTT
medium-sized	TRBJ1-5	TRBD1	TRBV27	CASSGTGEQPQHF	TGTGCCAGCAGCGGGACAGGGGAACAGCCCCAGCATTTT
medium-sized	TRBJ1-1	.	TRBV7-2	CASSLMEGLEAFF	TGTGCCAGCAGCTTAATGGAGGGCCTTGAAGCTTTCTTT
medium-sized	TRBJ1-1	.	TRBV3-1	CASSRSDKNTEAFF	TGTGCCAGCAGCCGGTCCGACAAGAACACTGAAGCTTTCTTT
many	TRBJ1-2	TRBD1	TRBV2	CASSESGTGVGYTF	TGTGCCAGCAGTGAGTCCGGGACAGGGGTTGGCTACACCTTC
medium-sized	TRBJ2-7	TRBD1	TRBV6-1	CASSDPQDRRTYEQYF	TGTGCCAGCAGTGACCCTCAGGACAGGCGGACCTACGAGCAGTACTTC
large	TRBJ2-7	.	TRBV27	CASSSPTRSSYEQYF	TGTGCCAGCAGTTCCCCGACAAGGAGCTCCTACGAGCAGTACTTC
medium-sized	TRBJ2-1	.	TRBV29-1	CSVPNSRRYNEQFF	TGCAGCGTCCCCAATAGCAGACGATACAATGAGCAGTTCTTC
medium-sized	TRBJ1-1	.	TRBV12-3/TRBV12-4	CASRRDIGTEAFF	TGTGCCAGCAGGCGGGACATCGGCACTGAAGCTTTCTTT
medium-sized	TRBJ1-2	.	TRBV4-2	CASSHPGEGLYGYTF	TGTGCCAGCAGCCATCCCGGGGAGGGACTCTATGGCTACACCTTC
medium-sized	TRBJ2-1	.	TRBV20-1	CSAWRAEAGGGEQFF	TGCAGTGCTTGGAGGGCGGAGGCAGGAGGCGGTGAGCAGTTCTTC
.	TRBJ1-4	.	TRBV5-4	CASSFGRGNNEKLFF	TGTGCCAGCAGCTTTGGACGGGGGAATAATGAAAAACTGTTTTTT
many	TRBJ2-1	TRBD1	TRBV5-1	CASTPMAGGLNEQFF	TGCGCCAGCACCCCAATGGCAGGGGGCCTCAATGAGCAGTTCTTC
many	TRBJ2-2	.	TRBV20-1	CSARDLRGELFF	TGCAGTGCTAGAGATCTGAGGGGGGAGCTGTTTTTT
medium-sized	TRBJ1-2	TRBD1	TRBV2	CASSIQDRGGYTF	TGTGCCAGCAGTATTCAGGACAGGGGAGGCTACACCTTC
medium-sized	TRBJ1-1	.	TRBV18	CASSPAGLYSGTEAFF	TGTGCCAGCTCACCAGCCGGACTGTACTCGGGCACTGAAGCTTTCTTT
medium-sized	TRBJ2-1	TRBD2	TRBV4-2	CASSRGEGAGGYNEQFF	TGTGCCAGCAGCCGGGGGGAAGGGGCGGGAGGATACAATGAGCAGTTCTTC
.	TRBJ1-1	.	TRBV7-9	CASSVIGDWGTEASF	TGTGCCAGCAGCGTTATAGGGGATTGGGGTACTGAAGCTTCCTTT
many	TRBJ1-6	.	TRBV2	CANEIDIGQTSEF	TGTGCCAACGAAATCGATATTGGACAAACTAGCGAATTT
few	TRBJ1-6	.	TRBV6-1	CASGEAVGRDNSPLHF	TGCGCCAGCGGTGAAGCTGTGGGACGAGATAATTCACCCCTCCACTTT
medium-sized	TRBJ1-5	.	TRBV2	CASSVQDNQPQHF	TGTGCCAGCAGTGTACAGGACAATCAGCCCCAGCATTTT